This T cell receptor beta chain was identified during a study of T cell changes during pregnancy in multiple sclerosis. Here immunoSEQ multiplex PCR was the method, and the copy in TCRdb shows in-frame clones only, minus some. In the table there are about 69,000 clones, approximately 92% of which are singletons. Per the germline V gene, CDR1 is ENHRY and CDR2 is SYGVKD. The CDR3 length is 12 residues. Trimming left V 0 bases short and J 8 bases short, with 5 bases between. The source is a female donor in good health, enrolled as a control in a pregnancy study. The sequencing here drew on peripheral blood, taken in the third trimester of pregnancy. V and J are TRBV10-3 and TRBJ2-1; a weak D match, TRBD1 (5 bases). CDR3 sequence: CAISESGDEQFF. CDR3 DNA sequence: TGTGCCATCAGTGAGTCAGGGGATGAGCAGTTCTTC.